These 7 T cell receptor beta chains share one sample of origin, sequenced in a study of T cells in Graves' hyperthyroidism and ophthalmopathy. There were TCR beta CDR3 regions amplified from RNA transcripts. The TCR CDR3 first-round RT-PCR relied on the HTBI primer set. TCRdb re-derived calls from the multiplex PCR reads in MiXCR, one entry per CDR3 protein. The sample records fewer than 600,000 distinct CDR3 sequences, 12% to 15% being singletons. Material for sequencing was blood. These receptors originate from a woman in her thirties or forties with Graves' hyperthyroidism.

The chain links TRBV7-9 to TRBJ2-2; D perhaps matches TRBD1 (5 bases). The CDR3 runs 14 residues. The V and J ends lost 4 bases and 9 bases respectively, with 15 bases between them. Germline CDR1 and CDR2: SEHNR and FQNEAQ (reference sequence). In nucleotides, the CDR3 is TGTGCCAGCAGCTCGGTAGGGGAACCCTGGGAGCTGTTTTTT. Translated, it gives CASSSVGEPWELFF.

The gene calls are TRBV3-1 and TRBJ2-7, with 13 positions matching TRBD2. Germline V gives CDR1 LGHDT, CDR2 YNNKEL (reference sequence). V shed 0 bases and J 6 bases; nucleotides not matched to a gene: 14. There are 19 residues in the CDR3. In nucleotides, the CDR3 is TGTGCCAGCAGCCAAGATACAGGACTAGCGGGAGAAGAGCCCTTCGAGCAGTACTTC. Translation gives CASSQDTGLAGEEPFEQYF.

This clonotype was counted a few times. This rearrangement joins TRBV30 to TRBJ2-1, with 12 bases fitting TRBD2. The CDR3 contains 17 residues. V lost 0 bases, J lost 8 bases, and 11 bases stayed unmatched. Per germline, CDR1 GTSNPN and CDR2 SVGIG (reference sequence). CDR3 in amino acids: CAWSVLLAGGRLDEQFF. The DNA for the CDR3 is TGTGCCTGGAGTGTATTGCTAGCGGGAGGGCGGTTGGATGAGCAGTTCTTC.

V and J are TRBV20-1 and TRBJ2-7; no reliable D call. Trimming took off 5 bases at V and 3 bases at J, with 17 bases between the two ends. The CDR3 consists of 14 residues. The germline CDR1 and CDR2 sequences are DFQATT and SNEGSKA (reference sequence). The CDR3 nucleotides read TGCAGTGCTGTCGACTGGAGCTCTCTCTACGAGCAGTACTTC. It is translated as CSAVDWSSLYEQYF.

In its sample, this clonotype was seen many times. The V call is TRBV6-1, the J call TRBJ1-5, with D possibly matching TRBD1 (5 bases). The CDR3 sequence is 14 residues long. The germline V gene has CDR1 MNHNS and CDR2 SASEGT. Trimming stripped 3 bases from V and 6 bases from J, with 12 bases between. The CDR3 loop reads CASSEGGRGQPQHF. The CDR3 region has the DNA TGTGCCAGCAGTGAGGGGGGACGGGGTCAGCCCCAGCATTTT.

This clonotype occurred many times. The chain links TRBV28 to TRBJ1-2, with D perhaps matching TRBD1 (6 bases). Germline values: CDR1 MDHEN, CDR2 SYDVKM. CDR3 size: 15 residues. V was clipped by 4 bases and J by 5 bases, with 17 bases between them. The DNA of the CDR3 is TGTGCCAGCAGTTCATCCTCGGGGGACAAATATGGCTACACCTTC. Translation gives CASSSSSGDKYGYTF.

This clonotype has at least ten counts. The chain recombines TRBV28 with TRBJ2-7, with D unclear. V shed 3 bases and J shed 6 bases, with 9 bases lying between them. The CDR3 totals 12 residues. Germline V gene sequence: CDR1 MDHEN, CDR2 SYDVKM. CDR3 in amino acids: CASSFSGFEQYF. The CDR3 DNA is TGTGCCAGCAGTTTTTCTGGGTTCGAGCAGTACTTC. Using reference TRBV28 and TRBJ2-7 for the parts outside the CDR3, the full variable domain is DVKVTQSSRYLVKRTGEKVFLECVQDMDHENMFWYRQDPGLGLRLIYFSYDVKMKEKGDIPEGYSVSREKKERFSLILESASTNQTSMYLCASSFSGFEQYFGPGTRLTVT.